This TCR beta chain was recovered during a study of blood T cell dynamics during melanoma immunotherapy. Sequenced by immunoSEQ multiplex PCR; TCRdb stores in-frame clones only, minus some. The repertoire includes 6,300 or so clones, 80% to 95% of them detected once, and more than 10% sits in the top ten. The germline V gene has CDR1 SNHLY and CDR2 FYNNEI. The ends lost 5 bases at V and 6 bases at J; junction bases unmatched: 13. The CDR3 has 17 amino acids. The time point: pre-treatment baseline. Apart from a couple of fast progressors, RECIST 1.1 response was judged 12 weeks post-infusion. This sequence joins TRBV2 and TRBJ2-1; 10 bases agree with TRBD1. The sample was cell-free DNA from blood, taken from a patient treated with checkpoint blockade. The TCR originated in a human donor with melanoma. As DNA, the CDR3 is TGTGCCAGCAGTCCGGGACAGGGGTCGAAACGGGGCAATGAGCAGTTCTTC. Its translation: CASSPGQGSKRGNEQFF.